The present TCR beta chain was sequenced within a study of T cell responses to AZD1222 COVID-19 vaccine. Whole-study findings and limits: Baseline seropositivity occurred in only a handful of AZD1222 recipients. There were repertoire samples only from the period after the peak T cell response. Reports indicate that nearly half of spike-specific TCRs are directed at unmutated variant regions. There were mostly white British donors and more females than males, and clonal diversity was possibly underestimated.

This clone has only one observation. The antigen is not known. Profiled with immunoSEQ multiplex PCR; TCRdb holds only in-frame clones, not every one. The sample holds approximately 50,000 clones, about 80% seen once. From germline, CDR1 is MNHEY and CDR2 SMNVEV (reference sequence). CDR3 length equals 14 residues. V dropped 5 bases and J dropped 6; count of bases not matched to a gene: 7. The V gene is TRBV27, the J gene TRBJ2-1; 7 bases map to TRBD1. The TCR sequence derives from an adult in good health. The sample here was peripheral blood, taken on day 0 of AZD1222 vaccination. CDR3 coding DNA: TGTGCCAGCAGTCACCTTGAGGGGGCCAATGAGCAGTTCTTC. It is translated as CASSHLEGANEQFF.